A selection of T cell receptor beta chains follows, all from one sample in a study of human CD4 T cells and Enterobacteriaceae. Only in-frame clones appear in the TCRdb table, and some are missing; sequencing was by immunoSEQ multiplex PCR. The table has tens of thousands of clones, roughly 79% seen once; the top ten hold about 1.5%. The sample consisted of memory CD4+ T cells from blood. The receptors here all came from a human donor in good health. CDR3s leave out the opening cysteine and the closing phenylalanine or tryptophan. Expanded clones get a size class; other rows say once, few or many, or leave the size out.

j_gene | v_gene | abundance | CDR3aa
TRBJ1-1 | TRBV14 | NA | ASSRDRDTEAF
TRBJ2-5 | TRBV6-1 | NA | ASIAQGGKETQY
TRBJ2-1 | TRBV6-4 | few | ASTVTGDSEQF
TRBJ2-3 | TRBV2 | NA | ASGGVLAGGGDTQY
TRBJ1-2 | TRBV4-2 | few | ASSPERGTGGRDGYT
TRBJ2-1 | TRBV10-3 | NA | AISAHVGTSGSSYNEQF
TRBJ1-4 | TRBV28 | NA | ASSSQGAHATNEKLF
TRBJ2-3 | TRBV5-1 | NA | ASSLSPGSTDTQY
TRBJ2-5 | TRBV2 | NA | ASRRTDNQETQY
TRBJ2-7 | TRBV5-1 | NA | ASREDSGSYEQY
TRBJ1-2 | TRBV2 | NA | ASSARWGRGYGYT
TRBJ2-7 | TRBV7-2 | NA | ASSTYLAPEQY
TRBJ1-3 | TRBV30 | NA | AWSASRENTIY
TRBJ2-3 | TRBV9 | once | ASSVGSLAGDTQY
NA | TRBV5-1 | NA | ASSLEGGIVDEQY
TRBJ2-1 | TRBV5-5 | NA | ASSFRTGASTGNEQF
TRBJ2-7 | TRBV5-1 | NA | ASRDRVYYEQY
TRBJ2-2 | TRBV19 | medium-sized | ASSTQTGELF
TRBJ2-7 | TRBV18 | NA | ASSPDPGSHEQY
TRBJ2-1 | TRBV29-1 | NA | SVPVAGVFNEQF
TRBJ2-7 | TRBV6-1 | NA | ASRPEVGNSYEQY
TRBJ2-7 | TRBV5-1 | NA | ASSSGGTGTYEQY
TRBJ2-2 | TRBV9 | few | ASTPSGRGNTGELF
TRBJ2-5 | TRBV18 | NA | ASSPAWGLETQY
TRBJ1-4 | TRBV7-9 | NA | ASSITGGLEKLF
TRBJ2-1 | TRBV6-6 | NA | ASSYSGDEQF
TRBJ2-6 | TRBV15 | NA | ATSRDPLSGANVLT
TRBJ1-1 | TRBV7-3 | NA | ASSLGMNTEAF
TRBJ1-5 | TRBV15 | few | ATSRGDLTGVDQPQH
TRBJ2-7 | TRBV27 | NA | ASSPGYGISYEQY
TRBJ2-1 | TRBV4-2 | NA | ASSQGGTSGMLRQF
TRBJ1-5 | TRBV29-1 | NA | SVRQGSNNQPQH
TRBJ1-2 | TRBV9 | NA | ASSSRQGTNYGYT
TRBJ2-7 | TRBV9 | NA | ASSVGGRLEEQY
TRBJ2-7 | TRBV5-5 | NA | ASSYQDGPFYEQY
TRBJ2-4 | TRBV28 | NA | ASLDRSDYIQY
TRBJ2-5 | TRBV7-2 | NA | ASSAFPGLAGLQETQY
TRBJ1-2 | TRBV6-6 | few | ASSNRAANYGYT
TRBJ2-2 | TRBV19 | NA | ASSIGGGATGELF
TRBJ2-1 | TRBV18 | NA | ASSPPSGVGGGVYNEQF
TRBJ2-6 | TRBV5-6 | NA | ASTGASGANVLT
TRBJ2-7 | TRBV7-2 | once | ASSWGGDEQY
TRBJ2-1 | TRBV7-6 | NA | ASSSTSQGGGAEQF
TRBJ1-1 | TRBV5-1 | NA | ASSFEGARNTEAF
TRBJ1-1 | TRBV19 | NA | ASTLQGMNTEAF
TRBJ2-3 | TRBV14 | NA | ASSQAGAAAQY
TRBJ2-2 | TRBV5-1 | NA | ASSWTSGRTGELF
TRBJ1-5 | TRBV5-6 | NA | ASSADRGRSNQPQH
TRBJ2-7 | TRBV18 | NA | ASSPPTGVYEQY
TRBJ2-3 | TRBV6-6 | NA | ASSLPVVLGTDTQY
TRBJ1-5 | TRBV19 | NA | ASSIPGYSNQPQH
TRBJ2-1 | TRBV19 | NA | ASSPSPPNLGAGVYNEQF
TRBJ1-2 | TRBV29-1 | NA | SVEEGASLYGYT
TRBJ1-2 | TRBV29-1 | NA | SVASLRTGGGGYT
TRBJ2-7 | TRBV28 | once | ASNTRGRGYEQY
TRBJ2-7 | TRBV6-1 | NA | ASSEDPHFVGRGHEQY